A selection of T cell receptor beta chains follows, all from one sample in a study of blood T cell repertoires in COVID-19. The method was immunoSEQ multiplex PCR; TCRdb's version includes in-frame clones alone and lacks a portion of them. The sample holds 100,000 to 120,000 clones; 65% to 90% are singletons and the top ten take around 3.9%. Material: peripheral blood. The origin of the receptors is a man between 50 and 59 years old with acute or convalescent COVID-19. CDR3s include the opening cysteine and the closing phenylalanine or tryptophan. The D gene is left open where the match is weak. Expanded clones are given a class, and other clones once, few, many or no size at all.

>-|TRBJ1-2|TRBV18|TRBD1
CASSENRGNGYTF
TGTGCCAGCTCAGAGAACAGGGGGAATGGCTACACCTTC
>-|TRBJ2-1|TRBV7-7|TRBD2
CASSLAGGPGNEQFF
TGTGCTAGCAGCTTAGCGGGAGGGCCGGGGAATGAGCAGTTCTTC
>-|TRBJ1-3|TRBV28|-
CASSLRNTIYF
TGTGCCAGCAGTTTACGGAACACCATATATTTT
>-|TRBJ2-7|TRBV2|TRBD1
CASGAGTVISYEQYF
TGTGCCAGCGGAGCCGGGACAGTCATATCCTACGAGCAGTACTTC
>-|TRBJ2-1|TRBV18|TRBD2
CASSPPGLEVYNEQFF
TGTGCCAGCTCTCCACCGGGACTAGAAGTTTACAATGAGCAGTTCTTC
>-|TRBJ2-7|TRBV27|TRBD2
CASSLSAGVEEQYF
TGTGCCAGCAGTTTATCAGCGGGAGTGGAAGAGCAGTACTTC
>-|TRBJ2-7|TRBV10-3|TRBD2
CAISDSSGRNLYEQYF
TGTGCCATCAGTGACAGTAGCGGGAGGAATCTATACGAGCAGTACTTC
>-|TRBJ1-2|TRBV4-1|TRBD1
CASSRSGGNYGYTF
TGCGCCAGCAGTCGCTCAGGGGGTAACTATGGCTACACCTTC
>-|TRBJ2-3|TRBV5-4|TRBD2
CASSPMTSGSADTQYF
TGTGCCAGCAGCCCAATGACTAGCGGGAGTGCGGATACGCAGTATTTT
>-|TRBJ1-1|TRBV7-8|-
CASSSFAGREYTEAFF
TGTGCCAGCAGCTCCTTCGCCGGGAGGGAGTACACTGAAGCTTTCTTT
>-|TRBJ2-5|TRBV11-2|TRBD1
CASSIGQGARETQYF
TGTGCCAGCAGCATAGGACAGGGGGCAAGAGAGACCCAGTACTTC
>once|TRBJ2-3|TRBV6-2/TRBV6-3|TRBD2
CASSQRLAGDTQYF
TGTGCCAGCAGTCAACGACTAGCGGGAGATACGCAGTATTTT
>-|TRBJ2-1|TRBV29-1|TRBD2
CSVGVAGGEQFF
TGCAGCGTTGGGGTAGCGGGGGGTGAGCAGTTCTTC
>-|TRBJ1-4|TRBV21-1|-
CASSKTDSLDEKLFF
TGTGCCAGCAGCAAAACAGACAGTTTGGATGAAAAACTGTTTTTT
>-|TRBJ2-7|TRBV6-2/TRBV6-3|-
CASSYSIAAPWQYF
TGTGCCAGCAGTTACTCGATAGCGGCCCCGTGGCAGTACTTC
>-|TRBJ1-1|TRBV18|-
CASSPPYSRQAPGSTEAFF
TGTGCCAGCTCACCACCTTATTCTAGACAGGCCCCCGGTAGCACTGAAGCTTTCTTT
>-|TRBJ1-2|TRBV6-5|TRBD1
CASSFWGRGNYGYTF
TGTGCCAGCAGTTTCTGGGGCAGGGGGAACTATGGCTACACCTTC
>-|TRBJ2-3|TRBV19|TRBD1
CASRVGGASSTDTQYF
TGTGCCAGTAGGGTAGGGGGCGCATCTAGCACAGATACGCAGTATTTT